The 30 T cell receptor beta chains given below trace back to one sample, sequenced in a study of glioma-infiltrating T cells after dendritic cell vaccination. Here immunoSEQ multiplex PCR was the method, and the copy in TCRdb shows in-frame clones only, minus some. Here the sample spans tens of thousands of clones, more than 65% being singletons. The input for sequencing was blood, taken before dendritic cell vaccination. The receptors were sampled from a human donor with glioblastoma.

The DNA for the CDR3 is TGTGCCAGTAGTATTGGTGGTCTCCAGGGCACTGAAGCTTTCTTT. This encodes CASSIGGLQGTEAFF. The chain combines TRBV19 with TRBJ1-1; possible D gene TRBD1, 5 bases. Trimming left V 3 bases short and J 4 bases short, with 15 bases between. The CDR3 is 15 residues long. Germline V lookup: CDR1 LNHDA, CDR2 SQIVND (reference sequence).

This rearrangement joins TRBV9 to TRBJ2-5; possibly TRBD1 for D (6 bases). Looked up from germline, CDR1 is SGDLS and CDR2 is YYNGEE. Deletions cut 4 bases from V and 2 bases from J, with 15 bases between. The CDR3 contains 15 residues. The CDR3 reads CASSKNGQFQETQYF. CDR3 nucleotides: TGTGCCAGCAGCAAAAACGGACAGTTTCAAGAGACCCAGTACTTC.

The CDR3 DNA sequence: TGCGCCAGCAGCTTGGCCGGGACAGGGGGCGAGGGCTACACCTTC. Encoded protein: CASSLAGTGGEGYTF. The V call is TRBV5-1, the J call TRBJ1-2; 12 bases align to TRBD1. There are 15 residues in the CDR3. Germline-derived CDR1 and CDR2 are SGHRS and YFSETQ. With V trimmed by 0 bases and J by 8 bases, 5 bases remained unmatched. Looking up the rest from reference TRBV5-1 and TRBJ1-2 gives the full variable domain: KAGVTQTPRYLIKTRGQQVTLSCSPISGHRSVSWYQQTPGQGLQFLFEYFSETQRNKGNFPGRFSGRQFSNSRSEMNVSTLELGDSALYLCASSLAGTGGEGYTFGSGTRLTVV.

The gene calls are TRBV6-1 and TRBJ1-2; D remains unclear. Trimming pared 8 bases from V and 3 bases from J, leaving 16 bases between. Germline values: CDR1 MNHNS, CDR2 SASEGT. CDR3 length: 14 amino acids. The CDR3 bases are TGTGCCAGCGAGCGGGGAAATAGAGACTATGGCTACACCTTC. Translated, it gives CASERGNRDYGYTF.

V and J are TRBV5-1 and TRBJ2-2; 8 bases fit TRBD1. Germline CDR1 and CDR2: SGHRS and YFSETQ. The CDR3 totals 16 residues. V lost 2 bases and J lost 6; bases outside the gene matches: 9. The CDR3 loop is CASSLRSGGASGELFF. In DNA form, the CDR3 reads TGCGCCAGCAGCTTACGGTCAGGGGGCGCTTCCGGGGAGCTGTTTTTT.

V and J are TRBV7-9 and TRBJ1-2; D unclear. This CDR3 is 15 amino acids long. V lost 0 bases and J lost 2, with 10 bases in between. Looked up from germline, CDR1 is SEHNR and CDR2 is FQNEAQ (reference sequence). This chain's CDR3 is CASSLAGTKNYGYTF. The CDR3 DNA is TGTGCCAGCAGCTTAGCGGGCACGAAGAACTATGGCTACACCTTC.

On this clone itself: A read error may produce the germline difference seen at one junction end. This chain connects TRBV7-2 to TRBJ1-6; no clear D. CDR3 length: 14 residues. Germline values: CDR1 SGHTA, CDR2 FQGNSA. As DNA, the CDR3 is TGTGCCAGCAGGAGTACAGACTATAATTCACTCCTCCACTTT. Its protein product is CASRSTDYNSLLHF.

This sequence joins TRBV4-1 and TRBJ2-5; 8 nucleotides line up with TRBD2. Germline-derived CDR1 and CDR2 are MGHRA and YSYEKL. The CDR3 extends over 18 amino acids. The junction had 18 bases not matched to a gene; V was cut back by 7 bases and J by 2 bases. As DNA, the CDR3 is TGCGCCAGCACCCGAAGCGGTTGGCTAGCGGGTACTCAAGAGACCCAGTACTTC. Its translation: CASTRSGWLAGTQETQYF.

The gene calls are TRBV5-1 and TRBJ2-2; D call uncertain. This CDR3 has 15 residues. V gave up 0 bases and J gave up 4 bases, with 10 bases separating them. Germline-derived CDR1 and CDR2 are SGHRS and YFSETQ. The chain's CDR3 is CASSLVGSPTGELFF. The CDR3 coding sequence is TGCGCCAGCAGCTTGGTGGGCAGCCCCACCGGGGAGCTGTTTTTT. Looking up the rest from reference TRBV5-1 and TRBJ2-2 gives the full variable domain: KAGVTQTPRYLIKTRGQQVTLSCSPISGHRSVSWYQQTPGQGLQFLFEYFSETQRNKGNFPGRFSGRQFSNSRSEMNVSTLELGDSALYLCASSLVGSPTGELFFGEGSRLTVL.

The rearrangement uses TRBV10-1 and TRBJ2-2; D unclear. Germline CDR1 reads WNHNN; CDR2 reads SYGVQD (reference sequence). This CDR3 is built from 13 residues. V lost 4 bases and J 1 base, leaving 4 bases between the germline ends. The CDR3 DNA sequence: TGCGCCAGCAGTGCCAGGAACACCGGGGAGCTGTTTTTT. Protein sequence: CASSARNTGELFF.

The rearrangement uses TRBV5-1 and TRBJ2-2; tentatively, D is TRBD2 (6 bases). The length of the CDR3 is 12 residues. Germline V gives CDR1 SGHRS, CDR2 YFSETQ. Trimming took off 6 bases at V and 7 bases at J, with 10 bases between the two ends. The DNA for the CDR3 is TGCGCCAGCACCGGGGGTATCGGGGAGCTGTTTTTT. It codes for CASTGGIGELFF.

This sequence joins TRBV5-8 and TRBJ1-1, with 7 bases that match TRBD1. The junction had 9 bases not matched to a gene; V was cut back by 7 bases and J by 6 bases. In germline, CDR1 is SGHTS, CDR2 YDEGEE. This CDR3 region has 13 residues. Here the CDR3 reads CASGDREGAEAFF. CDR3 DNA: TGTGCCAGCGGTGACAGGGAAGGGGCTGAAGCTTTCTTT.

The rearrangement links TRBV7-2 to TRBJ2-3; tentatively, D is TRBD1 (6 bases). Germline V gene data show CDR1 as SGHTA and CDR2 as FQGNSA. The CDR3 runs 15 residues. The V and J ends lost 7 bases and 2 bases respectively, with 16 bases between them. This CDR3 is CASTFADRITDTQYF. CDR3 nucleotides: TGTGCCAGCACCTTTGCGGACAGAATCACAGATACGCAGTATTTT.

This rearrangement joins TRBV28 to TRBJ1-5, with D perhaps TRBD1 (6 bases). The CDR3 runs to 18 residues. Trimming removed 4 bases from V and 0 bases from J, with 19 bases in between. Germline CDR1 and CDR2: MDHEN and SYDVKM. The CDR3 sequence is CASSSPGHSLNSNQPQHF. The CDR3, as DNA: TGTGCCAGCAGTTCTCCGGGACACAGCTTGAATAGCAATCAGCCCCAGCATTTT.

This clone was seen only once. The rearrangement joins TRBV10-3 to TRBJ2-1; TRBD2 matches 7 bases. Trimming took 3 bases from V and 9 from J; bases not matched to a gene: 11. CDR1 ENHRY and CDR2 SYGVKD come from the germline V gene. The CDR3 loop spans 15 amino acids. This CDR3 reads CAISEGREYSGEQFF. CDR3 sequence (DNA): TGTGCCATCAGTGAAGGGCGGGAGTATAGCGGTGAGCAGTTCTTC.

V and J are TRBV5-4 and TRBJ2-2, with 12 bases aligning to TRBD2. With 2 bases clipped from V and 6 bases from J, the junction kept 5 bases outside the gene matches. Per germline, CDR1 SGHNT and CDR2 YYREEE (reference sequence). The CDR3 contains 16 residues. DNA of the CDR3: TGTGCCAGCAGCTTCCTAGCGGGGGGGCGCGCCGGGGAGCTGTTTTTT. Translation gives CASSFLAGGRAGELFF. The whole variable domain, filled in from reference TRBV5-4 and TRBJ2-2, reads ETGVTQSPTHLIKTRGQQVTLRCSSQSGHNTVSWYQQALGQGPQFIFQYYREEENGRGNFPPRFSGLQFPNYSSELNVNALELDDSALYLCASSFLAGGRAGELFFGEGSRLTVL.

The chain recombines TRBV5-1 with TRBJ2-5; D gene unclear. This CDR3 spans 12 amino acids. V gave up 3 bases and J gave up 4 bases, with 7 bases separating them. Germline assignment: CDR1 SGHRS and CDR2 YFSETQ. The DNA of the CDR3 is TGCGCCAGCAGCTCGCTAGGAGAGACCCAGTACTTC. This encodes CASSSLGETQYF.

This sequence joins TRBV6-1 and TRBJ1-2; D gene unclear. The CDR3 is made up of 12 amino acids. V lost 2 bases and J lost 7, with 8 bases in between. Germline CDR1 and CDR2: MNHNS and SASEGT. DNA for the CDR3: TGTGCCAGCAGTGAATTTGCTAGTGGCTACACCTTC. Encoded protein: CASSEFASGYTF.

This clone was observed a few times. The chain uses TRBV6-6 and TRBJ2-7; TRBD1 might be the D (6 bases). Germline loops: CDR1 MNHNY, CDR2 SVGAGI (reference sequence). The CDR3 has 14 residues. V was trimmed by 5 bases and J by 0 bases, leaving 11 bases between them. CDR3 residues: CASSGRDTSYEQYF. The CDR3 DNA is TGTGCCAGCAGTGGTCGGGACACCTCCTACGAGCAGTACTTC.

Only a few counts were recorded for this clone. The chain employs TRBV11-2 and TRBJ1-1, with D unclear. Germline-derived CDR1 and CDR2 are SGHAT and FQNNGV. The CDR3 loop spans 15 amino acids. Deletions cut 5 bases from V and 1 base from J, with 14 bases between. The CDR3 sequence is CASSPAGSRNTEAFF. DNA for the CDR3: TGTGCCAGCAGCCCTGCGGGGTCCCGGAACACTGAAGCTTTCTTT. The whole variable domain, filled in from reference TRBV11-2 and TRBJ1-1, reads EAGVAQSPRYKIIEKRQSVAFWCNPISGHATLYWYQQILGQGPKLLIQFQNNGVVDDSQLPKDRFSAERLKGVDSTLKIQPAKLEDSAVYLCASSPAGSRNTEAFFGQGTRLTVV.

V is TRBV6-1 and J is TRBJ1-1; weak D call: TRBD1 (6 bases). The CDR3 sequence is 18 residues long. V was cut by 2 bases and J by 0 bases, with 19 bases left in between. Germline values: CDR1 MNHNS, CDR2 SASEGT. The CDR3 loop reads CASSEWAGAPKMNTEAFF. In nucleotides, the CDR3 is TGTGCCAGCAGTGAATGGGCAGGGGCTCCGAAAATGAACACTGAAGCTTTCTTT.

The rearrangement links TRBV5-6 to TRBJ2-1; 11 bases match TRBD2. The CDR3 spans 18 residues. The junction had 11 bases not matched to a gene; V was cut back by 4 bases and J by 2 bases. The V gene's germline CDR1 is SGHDT and CDR2 YYEEEE. In DNA form, the CDR3 reads TGTGCCAGCAGCGCATCCCTTAGCGGGAGGGAACCCTACAATGAGCAGTTCTTC. Its translation is CASSASLSGREPYNEQFF.

The V and J genes are TRBV25-1 and TRBJ2-5, with a possible D match to TRBD1 (5 bases). Germline V gene lookup returns CDR1 MGHDK and CDR2 SYGVNS. The CDR3 spans 14 residues. V was shortened by 3 bases and J by 0 bases, with 8 bases between the two germline ends. The CDR3 DNA sequence: TGTGCCAGCAGTGAGAGACAGAACCAAGAGACCCAGTACTTC. Translating it yields CASSERQNQETQYF.

This chain joins TRBV7-2 and TRBJ2-2, with D perhaps matching TRBD1 (6 bases). The germline V and J ends were trimmed by 5 bases and 2 bases, with 21 bases remaining between them. Germline CDR1 reads SGHTA; CDR2 reads FQGNSA. The CDR3 is 18 amino acids. CDR3 DNA: TGTGCCAGCAGCGTCACCCACTTAGGGGGAGTCAACACCGGGGAGCTGTTTTTT. Its translation: CASSVTHLGGVNTGELFF. Drawing the rest from reference TRBV7-2 and TRBJ2-2, the complete variable domain is GAGVSQSPSNKVTEKGKDVELRCDPISGHTALYWYRQSLGQGLEFLIYFQGNSAPDKSGLPSDRFSAERTGGSVSTLTIQRTQQEDSAVYLCASSVTHLGGVNTGELFFGEGSRLTVL.

The chain joins TRBV27 to TRBJ2-5; perhaps TRBD1 as D (6 bases). The CDR3 length is 17 residues. V dropped 5 bases and J dropped 4 bases, with 23 bases sitting between them. The germline CDR1 and CDR2 sequences are MNHEY and SMNVEV (reference sequence). The CDR3 loop reads CASSAIENRVGRETQYF. CDR3 nucleotide sequence: TGTGCCAGCAGTGCGATAGAGAACAGGGTCGGGCGAGAGACCCAGTACTTC.

This clone was counted only a few times. The rearrangement links TRBV21-1 to TRBJ2-7; the DNA was not used to check the table's D call, TRBD2. TRBV21-1 is described as a pseudogene. The CDR3 runs to 16 residues. Here the CDR3 DNA reads TGTGCCAGCAGCCCACCAGACTCTTCCCCCCCCTACGAGCAGTACGTC. Encoded protein: CASSPPDSSPPYEQYV.

The V gene is TRBV5-1, the J gene TRBJ2-3; D is undetermined. Per the germline V gene, CDR1 is SGHRS and CDR2 is YFSETQ. Trimming took off 2 bases at V and 2 bases at J, with 9 bases between the two ends. This CDR3 has 14 residues. The DNA of the CDR3 is TGCGCCAGCAGCTTATCCATAGCCACAGATACGCAGTATTTT. As protein: CASSLSIATDTQYF.

The sample holds a few counts of this clone. This chain connects TRBV6-6 to TRBJ1-3; TRBD1 aligns across 7 bases. Unmatched junction bases numbered 10, after V lost 7 bases and J lost 4 bases. This CDR3 has 15 amino acids. Germline CDR1 is MNHNY and CDR2 is SVGAGI (reference sequence). The CDR3 DNA is TGTGCCAGCATTCCCCGGCGGGACAGCGGAAACACCATATATTTT. Translated, it gives CASIPRRDSGNTIYF.

Of note for this clone: Additional DNA sequences in this sample encode the identical CDR3. The CDR3 sequence is CASSYSLDSAYEQYF. CDR3 sequence (DNA): TGTGCCAGCAGTTACTCCCTTGATTCGGCCTACGAGCAGTACTTC. The chain employs TRBV6-5 and TRBJ2-7; D uncertain. The CDR3 covers 15 residues. Per the germline V gene, CDR1 is MNHEY and CDR2 is SVGAGI. The ends were cut back, 0 bases at V and 2 bases at J, with 11 bases in the middle.

J is TRBJ1-6 and V is TRBV7-7; no firm D call. Trimming stripped 5 bases from V and 8 bases from J, with 10 bases between. Germline V lookup: CDR1 SSHAT, CDR2 FNYEAQ (reference sequence). This CDR3 is built from 13 residues. CDR3 in DNA: TGTGCCAGCAGCCAATCCCGGGATTCACCCCTCCACTTT. Its translation is CASSQSRDSPLHF.